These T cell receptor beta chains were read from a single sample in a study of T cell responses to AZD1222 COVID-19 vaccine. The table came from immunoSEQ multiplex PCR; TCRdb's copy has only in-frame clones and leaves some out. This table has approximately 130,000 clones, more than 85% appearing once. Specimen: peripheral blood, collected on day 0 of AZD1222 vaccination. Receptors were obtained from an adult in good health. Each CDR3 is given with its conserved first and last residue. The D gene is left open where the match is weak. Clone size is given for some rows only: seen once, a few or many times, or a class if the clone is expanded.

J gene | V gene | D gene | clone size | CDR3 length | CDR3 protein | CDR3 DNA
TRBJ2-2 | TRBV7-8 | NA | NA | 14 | CASSSTGAIRELFF | TGTGCCAGCAGCTCGACAGGAGCAATCCGGGAGCTGTTTTTT
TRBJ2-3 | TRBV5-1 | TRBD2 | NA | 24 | CASSLPVSPGTSGRSLFSTDTQYF | TGCGCCAGCAGCTTACCCGTTAGTCCCGGGACTAGCGGGAGGAGCCTTTTTAGCACAGATACGCAGTATTTT
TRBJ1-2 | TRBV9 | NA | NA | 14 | CASSGRVGNYGYTF | TGTGCCAGCAGCGGGAGGGTCGGTAACTATGGCTACACCTTC
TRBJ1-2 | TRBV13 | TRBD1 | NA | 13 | CASSRDRARGYTF | TGTGCCAGCAGTCGGGACAGGGCGCGGGGCTACACCTTC
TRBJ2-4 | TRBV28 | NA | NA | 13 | CASSFPQSDIQYF | TGTGCCAGCAGTTTCCCACAATCGGACATTCAGTACTTC
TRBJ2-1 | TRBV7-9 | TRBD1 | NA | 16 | CASSLALGQARNEQFF | TGTGCCAGCAGCTTAGCGCTAGGACAGGCCCGCAATGAGCAGTTCTTC
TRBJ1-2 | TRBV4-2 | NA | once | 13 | CASSQERGSGYTF | TGTGCCAGCAGCCAAGAACGGGGGAGTGGCTACACCTTC
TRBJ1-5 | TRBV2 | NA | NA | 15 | CASSEARGAGQPQHF | TGTGCCAGCAGTGAAGCTCGGGGGGCAGGGCAGCCCCAGCATTTT
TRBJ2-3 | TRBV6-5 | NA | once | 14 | CASSHRQPRDTQYF | TGTGCCAGCAGTCACCGACAGCCACGAGATACGCAGTATTTT
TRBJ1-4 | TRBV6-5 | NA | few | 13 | CASSRGANEKLFF | TGTGCCAGCAGTAGGGGGGCTAATGAAAAACTGTTTTTT
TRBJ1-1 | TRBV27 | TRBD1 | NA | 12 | CASGPPRDRAFF | TGTGCCAGCGGTCCGCCTCGGGACAGAGCTTTCTTT
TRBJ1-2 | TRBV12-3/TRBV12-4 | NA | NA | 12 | CASSVRGGGYTF | TGTGCCAGCAGTGTCAGGGGAGGTGGCTACACCTTC
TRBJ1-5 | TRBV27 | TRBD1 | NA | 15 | CASSSATGAFRPQHF | TGTGCCAGCAGTTCCGCGACAGGGGCCTTTCGGCCCCAGCATTTT
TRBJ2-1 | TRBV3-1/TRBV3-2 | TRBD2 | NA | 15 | CASSRLAGGGNEQFF | TGTGCCAGCAGCCGTCTAGCGGGAGGAGGGAATGAGCAGTTCTTC
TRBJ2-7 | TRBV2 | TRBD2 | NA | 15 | CASSEVGTRFYEQYF | TGTGCCAGCAGTGAAGTTGGGACTAGATTTTACGAGCAGTACTTC
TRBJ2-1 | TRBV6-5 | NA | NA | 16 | CASSYLRVRSGNEQFF | TGTGCCAGCAGTTACCTCAGGGTAAGATCGGGTAATGAGCAGTTCTTC
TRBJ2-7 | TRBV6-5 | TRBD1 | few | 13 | CASRQGLAYEQYF | TGTGCCAGCAGACAGGGGCTGGCCTACGAGCAGTACTTC
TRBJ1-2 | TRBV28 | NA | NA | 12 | CASSLFGWLYTF | TGTGCCAGCAGTTTATTCGGCTGGCTCTACACCTTC
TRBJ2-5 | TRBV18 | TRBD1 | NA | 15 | CASSPQDRGQETQYF | TGTGCCAGCTCTCCACAGGACAGGGGACAAGAGACCCAGTACTTC
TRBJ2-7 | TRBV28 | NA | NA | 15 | CASSLPGGPSYEQYF | TGTGCCAGCAGTCTCCCAGGCGGCCCGTCTTACGAGCAGTACTTC
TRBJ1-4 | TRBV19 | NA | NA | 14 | CASSNVGGREKLFF | TGTGCCAGTAGTAACGTAGGGGGTCGCGAAAAACTGTTTTTT
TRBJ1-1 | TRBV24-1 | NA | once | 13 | CATRGTTNTEAFF | TGTGCCACCCGCGGGACAACGAACACTGAAGCTTTCTTT
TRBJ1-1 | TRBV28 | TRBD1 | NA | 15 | CASSALTGGRTEAFF | TGTGCCAGCAGTGCCCTGACAGGGGGAAGGACTGAAGCTTTCTTT
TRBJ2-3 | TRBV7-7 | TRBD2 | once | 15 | CASSFGRADTDTQYF | TGTGCTAGCAGCTTTGGGAGGGCGGACACAGATACGCAGTATTTT
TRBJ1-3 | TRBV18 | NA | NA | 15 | CASSQASTSGNTIYF | TGTGCCAGCTCACAGGCTTCAACCTCTGGAAACACCATATATTTT
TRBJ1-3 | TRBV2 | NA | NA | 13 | CASKRDSGNTIYF | TGTGCCAGCAAGCGGGACTCTGGAAACACCATATATTTT
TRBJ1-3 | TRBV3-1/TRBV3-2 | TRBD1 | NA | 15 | CASSQTGVGGNTIYF | TGTGCCAGCAGCCAGACAGGGGTGGGAGGAAACACCATATATTTT
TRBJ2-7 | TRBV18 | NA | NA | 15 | CASSPPTDGGHEQYF | TGTGCCAGCTCACCACCGACAGACGGGGGCCACGAGCAGTACTTC
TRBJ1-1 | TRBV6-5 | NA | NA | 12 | CASSLRGAEAFF | TGTGCCAGCAGCCTCCGTGGGGCTGAAGCTTTCTTT
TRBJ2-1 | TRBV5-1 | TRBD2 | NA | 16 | CASSGNPAGTSNEQFF | TGCGCCAGCAGCGGGAACCCAGCCGGGACTAGCAATGAGCAGTTCTTC
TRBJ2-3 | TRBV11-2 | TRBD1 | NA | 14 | CASSPDRGPDTQYF | TGTGCCAGCAGCCCGGACAGGGGGCCGGATACGCAGTATTTT
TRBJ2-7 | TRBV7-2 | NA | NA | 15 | CASIPVSGSSYEQYF | TGTGCCAGCATCCCCGTTAGCGGCTCCTCCTACGAGCAGTACTTC
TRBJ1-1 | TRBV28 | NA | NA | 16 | CASSLLESRRNTEAFF | TGTGCCAGCAGTTTATTAGAAAGCAGGCGGAACACTGAAGCTTTCTTT
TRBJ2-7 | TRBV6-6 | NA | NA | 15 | CASSRASGTSLEQYF | TGTGCCAGCAGCCGAGCAAGCGGGACATCCCTCGAGCAGTACTTC
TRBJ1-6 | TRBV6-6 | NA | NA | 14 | CASSYTGPDSPLHF | TGTGCCAGCAGTTACACGGGACCGGATTCACCCCTCCACTTT
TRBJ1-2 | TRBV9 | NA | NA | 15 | CASSVAGDERFGYTF | TGTGCCAGCAGCGTAGCAGGGGACGAAAGGTTTGGCTACACCTTC
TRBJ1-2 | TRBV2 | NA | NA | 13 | CASSEYDSGGYTF | TGTGCCAGCAGTGAATATGACAGTGGTGGCTACACCTTC
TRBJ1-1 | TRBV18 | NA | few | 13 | CASSPVPNTEAFF | TGTGCCAGCTCACCTGTCCCGAACACTGAAGCTTTCTTT
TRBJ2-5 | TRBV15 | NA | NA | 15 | CATSRDRAILETQYF | TGTGCCACCAGCAGAGATCGGGCTATATTAGAGACCCAGTACTTC